Given below is one TCR beta chain in context. Antigen specificity is unknown. The sample originates from a study of T cells in narcolepsy. Study-wide context: Enrolled donors included narcolepsy type 1 or type 2 patients and healthy controls. The study's findings and limits: Autoreactive clone sequences were missing from some blood memory CD4+ repertoires. Autoreactive clonotypes reportedly recurred in blood of same and different patients, not controls. Autoreactive HCRT-specific and TRIB2-specific clonotypes were marked in same-patient CSF-versus-blood CD4+ comparisons.

Measured with immunoSEQ multiplex PCR; TCRdb has only the in-frame clones, and not every one. The sample yields more than 20,000 clones, 92% seen once. The ends were cut back, 9 bases at V and 8 bases at J, with 10 bases in the middle. The CDR3 contains 10 residues. Germline lookup yields CDR1 WNHNN and CDR2 SYGVQD (reference sequence). This chain links TRBV10-1 with TRBJ1-2, with D uncertain. Sequencing was done on a sample of CD45RA- memory CD4+ T cells from PBMCs. The TCR was taken from a human donor with narcolepsy. DNA of the CDR3: TGCGCCAGGAACCCTCACGGCTACACCTTC. This gives the protein CARNPHGYTF.